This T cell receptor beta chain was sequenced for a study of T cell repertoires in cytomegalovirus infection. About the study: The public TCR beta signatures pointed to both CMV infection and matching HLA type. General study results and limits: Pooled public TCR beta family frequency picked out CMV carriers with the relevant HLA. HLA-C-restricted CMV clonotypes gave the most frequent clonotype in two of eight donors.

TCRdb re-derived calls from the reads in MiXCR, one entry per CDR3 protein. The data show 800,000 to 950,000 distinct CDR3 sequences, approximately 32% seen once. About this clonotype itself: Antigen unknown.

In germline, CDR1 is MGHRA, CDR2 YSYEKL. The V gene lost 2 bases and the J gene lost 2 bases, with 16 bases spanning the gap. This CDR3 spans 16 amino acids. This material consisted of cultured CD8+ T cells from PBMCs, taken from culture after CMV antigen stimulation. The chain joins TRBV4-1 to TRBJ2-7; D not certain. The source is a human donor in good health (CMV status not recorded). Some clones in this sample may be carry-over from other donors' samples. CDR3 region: CASSQLEWASTYEQYF. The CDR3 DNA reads TGCGCCAGCAGCCAACTCGAATGGGCCTCTACCTACGAGCAGTACTTC.